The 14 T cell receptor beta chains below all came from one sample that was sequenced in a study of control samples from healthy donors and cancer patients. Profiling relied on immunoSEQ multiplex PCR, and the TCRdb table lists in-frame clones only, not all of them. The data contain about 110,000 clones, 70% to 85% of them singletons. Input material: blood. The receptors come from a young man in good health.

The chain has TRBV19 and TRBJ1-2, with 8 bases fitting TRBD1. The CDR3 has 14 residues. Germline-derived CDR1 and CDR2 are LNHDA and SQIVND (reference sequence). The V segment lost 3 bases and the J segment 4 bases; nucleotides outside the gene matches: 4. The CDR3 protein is CASSIDRGFYGYTF. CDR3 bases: TGTGCCAGTAGTATTGACAGGGGTTTCTATGGCTACACCTTC.

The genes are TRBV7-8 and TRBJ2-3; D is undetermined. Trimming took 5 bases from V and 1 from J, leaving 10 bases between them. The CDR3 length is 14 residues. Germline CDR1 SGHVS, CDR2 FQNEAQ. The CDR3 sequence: CASSPLSGTDTQYF. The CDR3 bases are TGTGCCAGCAGCCCCCTCTCAGGCACAGATACGCAGTATTTT.

This CDR3 reads CASSTGQGITQETQYF. The CDR3 DNA reads TGTGCCAGCAGCACTGGACAGGGAATAACACAAGAGACCCAGTACTTC. V usage is TRBV5-8 and J usage is TRBJ2-5; 8 bases match TRBD1. The ends lost 4 bases at V and 2 bases at J; junction bases unmatched: 10. The CDR3 is 16 residues long. The germline CDR1 and CDR2 sequences are SGHTS and YDEGEE.

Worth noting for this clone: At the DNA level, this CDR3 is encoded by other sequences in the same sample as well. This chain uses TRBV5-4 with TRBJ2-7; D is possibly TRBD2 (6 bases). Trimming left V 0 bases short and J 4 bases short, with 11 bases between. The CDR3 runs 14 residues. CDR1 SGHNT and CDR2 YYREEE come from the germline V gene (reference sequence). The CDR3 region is CASSLAGLTYEQYF. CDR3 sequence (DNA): TGTGCCAGCAGCTTGGCGGGACTGACATACGAGCAGTACTTC.

CDR3 sequence: CASSQVLVRGPHEQFF. The CDR3 DNA is TGCGCCAGCAGCCAAGTCCTAGTCAGGGGGCCGCATGAGCAGTTCTTC. The V gene is TRBV4-1, the J gene TRBJ2-1, with 8 bases that match TRBD1. CDR1 and CDR2 from the germline V gene are MGHRA and YSYEKL. The CDR3 is 16 amino acids. Trimming took 1 base from V and 8 from J; bases not matched to a gene: 10.

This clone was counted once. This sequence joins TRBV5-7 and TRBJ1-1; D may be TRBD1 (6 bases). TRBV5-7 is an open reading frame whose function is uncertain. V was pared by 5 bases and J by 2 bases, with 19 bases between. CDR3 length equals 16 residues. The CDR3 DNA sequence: TGTGCCAGCAGGGGGTGGGGTTGGGACACAAACACTGAAGCTTTCTTT. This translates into CASRGWGWDTNTEAFF.

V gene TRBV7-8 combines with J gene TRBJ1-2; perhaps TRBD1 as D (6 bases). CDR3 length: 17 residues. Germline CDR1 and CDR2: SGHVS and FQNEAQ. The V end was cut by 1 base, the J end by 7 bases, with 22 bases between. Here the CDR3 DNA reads TGTGCCAGCAGCTTAGTTCCGGGGGCCACCTTTTATAGTGGCTACACCTTC. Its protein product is CASSLVPGATFYSGYTF.

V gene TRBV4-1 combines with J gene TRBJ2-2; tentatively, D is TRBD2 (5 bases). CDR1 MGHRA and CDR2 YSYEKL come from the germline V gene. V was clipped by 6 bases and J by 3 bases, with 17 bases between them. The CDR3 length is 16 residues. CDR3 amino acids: CASRVLGSADTGELFF. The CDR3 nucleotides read TGCGCCAGCAGGGTGCTGGGTAGCGCCGACACCGGGGAGCTGTTTTTT.

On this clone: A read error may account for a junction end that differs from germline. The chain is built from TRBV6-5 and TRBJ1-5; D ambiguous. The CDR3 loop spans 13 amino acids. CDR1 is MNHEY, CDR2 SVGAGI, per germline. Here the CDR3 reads CVSSYSRVQPQHF. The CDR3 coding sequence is TGTGTCAGCAGTTACTCGAGAGTGCAGCCCCAGCATTTT.

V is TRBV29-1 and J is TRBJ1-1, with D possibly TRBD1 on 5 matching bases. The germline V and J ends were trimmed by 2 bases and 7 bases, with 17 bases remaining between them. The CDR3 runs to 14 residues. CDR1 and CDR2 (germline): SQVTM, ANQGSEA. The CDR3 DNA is TGCAGCGTTGAAAACACCCCAACAGGAGGTGAAGCTTTCTTT. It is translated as CSVENTPTGGEAFF.

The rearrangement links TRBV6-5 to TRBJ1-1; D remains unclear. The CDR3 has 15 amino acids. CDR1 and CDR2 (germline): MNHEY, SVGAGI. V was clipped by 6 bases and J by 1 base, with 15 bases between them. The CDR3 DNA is TGTGCCAGCAGCCGATCCCGGGGAGCGAACACTGAAGCTTTCTTT. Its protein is CASSRSRGANTEAFF.

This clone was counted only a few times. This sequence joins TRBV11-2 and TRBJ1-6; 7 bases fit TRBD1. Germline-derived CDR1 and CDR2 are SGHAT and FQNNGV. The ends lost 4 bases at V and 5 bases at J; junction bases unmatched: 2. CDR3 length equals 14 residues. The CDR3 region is CASSSRGNNSPLHF. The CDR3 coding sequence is TGTGCCAGCAGCTCCAGGGGGAATAATTCACCCCTCCACTTT.

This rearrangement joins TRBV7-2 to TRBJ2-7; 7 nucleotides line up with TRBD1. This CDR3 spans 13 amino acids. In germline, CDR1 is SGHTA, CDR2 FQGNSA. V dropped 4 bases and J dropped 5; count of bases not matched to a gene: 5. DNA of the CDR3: TGTGCCAGCAGCTACAGGGGCCCCCACGAGCAGTACTTC. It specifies CASSYRGPHEQYF.

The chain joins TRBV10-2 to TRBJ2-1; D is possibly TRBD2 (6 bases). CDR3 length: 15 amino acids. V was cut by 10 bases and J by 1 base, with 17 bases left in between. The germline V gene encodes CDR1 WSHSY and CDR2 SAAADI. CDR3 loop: CATWAGSLSYNEQFF. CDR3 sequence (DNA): TGCGCCACCTGGGCGGGGAGCCTTTCCTACAATGAGCAGTTCTTC.